A single sample is the source of the 20 T cell receptor beta chains below, sequenced in a study of blood T cell repertoires in COVID-19. Measured with immunoSEQ multiplex PCR; TCRdb has only the in-frame clones, and not every one. The sample lists roughly 250,000 clones; roughly 80% were seen once. Specimen: peripheral blood. Receptors were obtained from a woman of 80 years or more with acute or convalescent COVID-19.

The V call is TRBV2, the J call TRBJ1-1; a possible D gene is TRBD1 (5 bases). With 6 bases removed from V and 1 base from J, the gap between germline ends came to 18 bases. The length of the CDR3 is 16 residues. The germline V gene encodes CDR1 SNHLY and CDR2 FYNNEI. The DNA of the CDR3 is TGTGCCAGCAGGGACGTGAGGCGGGGGGGGAACACTGAAGCTTTCTTT. Encoded protein: CASRDVRRGGNTEAFF.

The chain recombines TRBV3-1 (or the pseudogene TRBV3-2) with TRBJ1-6; D possibly corresponds to TRBD1 (5 bases). Germline CDR1 is LGHDT and CDR2 is YNNKEL (reference sequence). The CDR3 has 14 amino acids. V was cut by 0 bases and J by 9 bases, with 9 bases left in between. CDR3 in amino acids: CASSQEAGFSPLHF. The CDR3 region has the DNA TGTGCCAGCAGCCAAGAGGCAGGGTTTTCACCCCTCCACTTT.

J is TRBJ1-3 and V is TRBV6-7; D not resolved. TRBV6-7 is designated an ORF whose function remains uncertain. Between the trimmed V and J ends, which lost 2 bases and 8 bases, there was a span of 22 bases. This CDR3 contains 17 residues. The CDR3 protein is CASSYPQVPNGGDTIYF. The CDR3, as DNA: TGTGCCAGCAGTTACCCGCAGGTCCCTAATGGAGGAGACACCATATATTTT.

The chain links TRBV7-8 to TRBJ1-6; a possible D gene is TRBD1 (6 bases). The CDR3 extends over 15 amino acids. Germline V gives CDR1 SGHVS, CDR2 FQNEAQ. Trimming left V 5 bases short and J 5 bases short, with 13 bases between. The DNA of the CDR3 is TGTGCCAGCAGCCTCCGACAGGATAATAATTCACCCCTCCACTTT. It translates to CASSLRQDNNSPLHF.

This clone occurred a few times. For the CDR3, the DNA is TGTGCCAGCCGCACCTCCGGACAGGGTGGGGCCTATGGCTACACCTTC. Amino acid sequence: CASRTSGQGGAYGYTF. V usage is TRBV28 and J usage is TRBJ1-2; TRBD1 agrees at 8 bases. V trimming: 8 bases; J trimming: 4 bases; junction bases outside the gene matches: 15. The CDR3 sequence is 16 residues long. Germline V gene sequence: CDR1 MDHEN, CDR2 SYDVKM.

The chain couples TRBV7-9 to TRBJ2-7; D is undetermined. Germline V gene sequence: CDR1 SEHNR, CDR2 FQNEAQ (reference sequence). Trimming pared 5 bases from V and 4 bases from J, leaving 15 bases between. The CDR3 contains 14 residues. In nucleotides, the CDR3 is TGTGCCAGCAGCCCATCCGACACGGTGTACGAGCAGTACTTC. Its translation: CASSPSDTVYEQYF.

The rearrangement joins TRBV19 to TRBJ1-6, with a tentative D call TRBD1 (5 bases). The germline V gene encodes CDR1 LNHDA and CDR2 SQIVND (reference sequence). The CDR3 extends over 16 amino acids. V lost 0 bases and J lost 6, with 12 bases in between. In DNA form, the CDR3 reads TGTGCCAGTAGTATAGACGGGACCGGGGGTAATTCACCCCTCCACTTT. It codes for CASSIDGTGGNSPLHF.

The rearrangement joins TRBV21-1 to TRBJ2-2; the table's D call TRBD2 went unverified against the DNA. TRBV21-1 constitutes a pseudogene. The CDR3 loop spans 13 amino acids. The DNA of the CDR3 is TGTGCCAGCAGCAAATGGGAGATCGGGGAGCTGTTTTTT. Its protein is CASSKWEIGELFF.

CDR3 DNA sequence: TGTGCCAGCAGCCCCGGGACATCTCCGTCGGGCAATCAGCCCCAGCATTTT. Encoded protein: CASSPGTSPSGNQPQHF. The chain uses TRBV28 and TRBJ1-5, with D tentatively TRBD1 (6 bases). Germline CDR1 reads MDHEN; CDR2 reads SYDVKM. V was clipped by 6 bases and J by 2 bases, with 20 bases between them. This CDR3 has 17 amino acids.

This clone was counted only a few times. This chain connects TRBV18 to TRBJ1-6, with TRBD1 matching over 12 bases. This CDR3 is 20 amino acids long. J gave up 0 bases and V 0 bases, and 6 bases lay outside the gene matches. Per germline, CDR1 KGHSH and CDR2 LQKENI. In nucleotides, the CDR3 is TGTGCCAGCTCACCACCGTCGGGACAGGGGGCCAGCTCCTATAATTCACCCCTCCACTTT. Translated, it gives CASSPPSGQGASSYNSPLHF.

The rearrangement joins TRBV6-5 to TRBJ1-2; TRBD1 might be the D (5 bases). Trimming pared 5 bases from V and 4 bases from J, leaving 11 bases between. CDR3 length equals 13 residues. Germline lookup yields CDR1 MNHEY and CDR2 SVGAGI. CDR3 residues: CASSNGQGYGYTF. CDR3 coding DNA: TGTGCCAGCAGTAATGGACAAGGCTATGGCTACACCTTC.

This CDR3 reads CASSYSSGTQYF. The CDR3 coding sequence is TGTGCCAGCAGTTACTCTTCGGGGACCCAGTACTTC. This chain joins TRBV6-5 and TRBJ2-5, with unresolved D. This CDR3 is 12 amino acids long. Germline V lookup: CDR1 MNHEY, CDR2 SVGAGI. V was shortened by 0 bases and J by 7 bases, with 6 bases between the two germline ends.

The rearrangement joins TRBV7-2 to TRBJ2-2; TRBD1 matches at 8 bases. The CDR3 covers 16 residues. The junction had 10 bases not matched to a gene; V was cut back by 5 bases and J by 5 bases. Germline values: CDR1 SGHTA, CDR2 FQGNSA. The CDR3 DNA sequence: TGTGCCAGCAGCCACTGGGCAGGGGGCATAACCGGGGAGCTGTTTTTT. Translation gives CASSHWAGGITGELFF.

This sequence joins TRBV5-1 and TRBJ2-7; 7 bases fit TRBD1. V shed 0 bases and J 0 bases; nucleotides not matched to a gene: 3. The CDR3 loop spans 15 amino acids. Germline V gene sequence: CDR1 SGHRS, CDR2 YFSETQ. The CDR3 spells CASSLVTGASYEQYF. The CDR3 nucleotides are TGCGCCAGCAGCTTGGTTACAGGGGCCTCCTACGAGCAGTACTTC.

The chain links TRBV19 to TRBJ2-2; weak D call: TRBD1 (5 bases). The CDR3 extends over 14 amino acids. Germline CDR1 LNHDA, CDR2 SQIVND (reference sequence). The V gene lost 11 bases and the J gene lost 7 bases, with 20 bases spanning the gap. Here the CDR3 reads CAAMAGMLGGELFF. The CDR3 region has the DNA TGTGCCGCTATGGCAGGGATGCTTGGCGGGGAGCTGTTTTTT.

There are a few counts of this clone. CDR3 sequence (DNA): TGCGCCAGCAGCCAAGGACTAGCGGAAGAGACCCAGTACTTC. This translates into CASSQGLAEETQYF. The chain carries TRBV4-1 and TRBJ2-5; 9 bases fit TRBD2. The CDR3 spans 14 residues. Unmatched junction bases numbered 0, after V lost 1 base and J lost 3 bases. The germline CDR1 and CDR2 sequences are MGHRA and YSYEKL.

This chain uses TRBV12-3 or TRBV12-4 with TRBJ2-1; no clear D gene. The V end was cut by 3 bases, the J end by 4 bases, with 7 bases between. There are 13 residues in the CDR3. The DNA for the CDR3 is TGTGCCAGCAGTTTGTACTCTTACAATGAGCAGTTCTTC. Translation: CASSLYSYNEQFF.

Note on this clone: Distinct nucleotide sequences in the sample also encode this CDR3. V gene TRBV12-3 or TRBV12-4 combines with J gene TRBJ1-4; D may be TRBD1 (6 bases). The CDR3 totals 12 residues. Trimming stripped 6 bases from V and 8 bases from J, with 10 bases between. DNA for the CDR3: TGTGCCAGCAGCCGGGGGGGCGAAAAACTGTTTTTT. As protein: CASSRGGEKLFF.

The V gene is TRBV9, the J gene TRBJ2-5, with 9 bases lining up with TRBD2. There are 15 residues in the CDR3. CDR1 is SGDLS, CDR2 YYNGEE, per germline. V trimming: 6 bases; J trimming: 4 bases; junction bases outside the gene matches: 10. This chain's CDR3 is CASNLGGGVAETQYF. The CDR3 coding sequence is TGTGCCAGCAACCTAGGCGGGGGGGTGGCAGAGACCCAGTACTTC.

The gene calls are TRBV27 and TRBJ2-3, with 8 bases identical to TRBD2. V lost 8 bases and J lost 0; bases outside the gene matches: 13. The germline CDR1 and CDR2 sequences are MNHEY and SMNVEV (reference sequence). This CDR3 has 17 amino acids. The CDR3 DNA follows: TGTGCCAGCCCCGGAAAGGGGGAGCGGGGGAGCACAGATACGCAGTATTTT. Its translation: CASPGKGERGSTDTQYF.